The 27 T cell receptor beta chains below all came from one sample that was sequenced in a study of blood T cell repertoires in COVID-19. Data came from immunoSEQ multiplex PCR; TCRdb stores just in-frame clones and leaves some out. Of roughly 250,000 clones listed, just under 90% were seen once; the top ten hold around 0.87%. The specimen was PBMCs or T cells enriched from blood (not recorded which). All receptors come from a man in his fifties or sixties who had been exposed to COVID-19.

The chain employs TRBV27 and TRBJ2-7; a weak D match, TRBD1 (5 bases). V lost 2 bases and J lost 2, with 16 bases in between. The germline V gene has CDR1 MNHEY and CDR2 SMNVEV (reference sequence). This CDR3 region has 16 residues. CDR3 sequence reads: CASSLLRDFGAYEQYF. CDR3 bases: TGTGCCAGCAGTTTACTCAGGGATTTTGGGGCCTACGAGCAGTACTTC.

The chain employs TRBV5-1 and TRBJ2-2; tentatively, D is TRBD2 (5 bases). V was pared by 6 bases and J by 10 bases, with 10 bases between. The CDR3 runs to 11 residues. Per the germline V gene, CDR1 is SGHRS and CDR2 is YFSETQ. The CDR3 protein is CASTAEAELFF. The CDR3 coding sequence is TGCGCCAGCACGGCGGAGGCGGAGCTGTTTTTT.

The rearrangement links TRBV5-1 to TRBJ2-7; TRBD1 aligns across 9 bases. V dropped 4 bases and J dropped 2; count of bases not matched to a gene: 7. The CDR3 spans 15 residues. Germline CDR1 is SGHRS and CDR2 is YFSETQ. CDR3 nucleotides: TGCGCCAGCAGCCCGGAAACAGGGGGCGCCTACGAGCAGTACTTC. It yields the protein CASSPETGGAYEQYF.

This clone was seen only once. The gene calls are TRBV24-1 and TRBJ1-2; possibly TRBD1 for D (5 bases). V was pared by 3 bases and J by 9 bases, with 13 bases between. Germline V gene sequence: CDR1 KGHDR, CDR2 SFDVKD. CDR3 length: 13 amino acids. This CDR3 is CATSDTTRGSYTF. The CDR3 region has the DNA TGTGCCACCAGTGATACCACCCGGGGGAGCTACACCTTC.

The V call is TRBV28, the J call TRBJ1-2; perhaps TRBD1 as D (6 bases). This CDR3 has 11 amino acids. Between the trimmed V and J ends, which lost 3 bases and 8 bases, there was a span of 7 bases. Germline-derived CDR1 and CDR2 are MDHEN and SYDVKM. The CDR3 DNA reads TGTGCCAGCAGTTTTCAGGGGGGCTACACCTTC. Translated, it gives CASSFQGGYTF.

This chain connects TRBV7-9 to TRBJ1-2; D remains unclear. Looked up from germline, CDR1 is SEHNR and CDR2 is FQNEAQ (reference sequence). This CDR3 spans 14 amino acids. The V gene lost 5 bases and the J gene lost 6 bases, with 16 bases spanning the gap. CDR3 amino acids: CASSREAAPHGYTF. In nucleotides, the CDR3 is TGTGCCAGCAGCCGAGAGGCGGCCCCCCATGGCTACACCTTC.

The genes are TRBV13 and TRBJ1-1; 7 bases are a match to TRBD1. V lost 2 bases to trimming and J lost 6 bases; unmatched junction nucleotides: 12. The CDR3 is 16 amino acids. Per germline, CDR1 PRHDT and CDR2 FYEKMQ (reference sequence). The CDR3 region is CASSLNLRQGVAEAFF. CDR3 coding DNA: TGTGCCAGCAGCTTAAACCTTCGACAGGGAGTAGCTGAAGCTTTCTTT.

V is TRBV20-1 and J is TRBJ2-1, with D perhaps TRBD1 (5 bases). The CDR3 length is 11 residues. The germline V gene has CDR1 DFQATT and CDR2 SNEGSKA (reference sequence). V was shortened by 6 bases and J by 13 bases, with 16 bases between the two germline ends. CDR3 DNA sequence: TGCAGTGCGGTCCAGGGTTACCTACAGTTCTTC. Translation gives CSAVQGYLQFF.

The J gene is TRBJ1-6, the V gene TRBV11-2, with TRBD1 matching 8 bases. CDR1 SGHAT and CDR2 FQNNGV come from the germline V gene. This CDR3 region has 15 residues. V lost 0 bases, J lost 6 bases, and 1 base stayed unmatched. CDR3: CASSLEGQVNSPLHF. As DNA, the CDR3 is TGTGCCAGCAGCTTAGAGGGACAGGTTAATTCACCCCTCCACTTT.

This chain connects TRBV27 to TRBJ2-2; D remains ambiguous. The length of the CDR3 is 13 residues. Germline CDR1 reads MNHEY; CDR2 reads SMNVEV (reference sequence). Trimming took off 5 bases at V and 2 bases at J, with 6 bases between the two ends. The CDR3 region is CASSLTNTGELFF. The DNA for the CDR3 is TGTGCCAGCAGTCTAACTAACACCGGGGAGCTGTTTTTT.

This clone was recorded once. The gene calls are TRBV10-3 and TRBJ2-1; 9 nucleotides align to TRBD2. The CDR3 loop spans 10 amino acids. Germline-derived CDR1 and CDR2 are ENHRY and SYGVKD. V shed 8 bases and J 12 bases; nucleotides not matched to a gene: 2. CDR3 DNA sequence: TGTGCCATCGGGACTAGCAGGCAGTTCTTC. Translation: CAIGTSRQFF.

The chain couples TRBV28 to TRBJ2-1, with 8 bases that match TRBD2. The ends lost 2 bases at V and 7 bases at J; junction bases unmatched: 4. The germline gives CDR1 MDHEN, CDR2 SYDVKM. The CDR3 loop spans 14 amino acids. Here the CDR3 reads CASSLLGRVNEQFF. CDR3 nucleotide sequence: TGTGCCAGCAGTTTACTCGGGAGGGTGAATGAGCAGTTCTTC.

The genes are TRBV19 and TRBJ2-2; no definite D call. There are 14 residues in the CDR3. V was shortened by 2 bases and J by 4 bases, with 8 bases between the two germline ends. Germline CDR1 is LNHDA and CDR2 is SQIVND (reference sequence). CDR3 loop: CASSIISSTGELFF. CDR3 DNA: TGTGCCAGTAGTATAATTAGCAGCACCGGGGAGCTGTTTTTT.

The chain employs TRBV28 and TRBJ1-3, with D possibly matching TRBD1 (6 bases). The CDR3 sequence is 13 residues long. Germline-derived CDR1 and CDR2 are MDHEN and SYDVKM. Trimming left V 7 bases short and J 8 bases short, with 15 bases between. The CDR3 here is CASIVRGSDTIYF. The CDR3 DNA is TGTGCCAGCATTGTCAGGGGATCAGACACCATATATTTT.

The V and J genes are TRBV6-4 and TRBJ1-2; TRBD1 might be the D (5 bases). Germline CDR1 MRHNA, CDR2 SNTAGT. Trimming shortened V by 4 bases and J by 2 bases, and 8 bases separated the two germline ends. CDR3 length: 13 residues. The CDR3 protein is CASSGGGNYGYTF. The CDR3 DNA sequence: TGTGCCAGCAGTGGGGGCGGCAACTATGGCTACACCTTC.

The gene calls are TRBV28 and TRBJ1-1; TRBD1 agrees at 7 bases. The germline gives CDR1 MDHEN, CDR2 SYDVKM. This CDR3 region has 15 residues. The junction had 13 bases not matched to a gene; V was cut back by 2 bases and J by 10 bases. CDR3 sequence reads: CASSLEGTAYLGAFF. The CDR3 coding sequence is TGTGCCAGCAGTTTAGAGGGGACAGCCTATCTGGGAGCTTTCTTT.

The chain has TRBV4-1 and TRBJ2-4, with 12 bases fitting TRBD2. The CDR3 has 22 residues. Losses at the gene ends were 0 bases for V and 0 bases for J; bases not matched to a gene: 15. Germline V CDR1 and CDR2: MGHRA, YSYEKL. CDR3 residues: CASSQDRLAGGPLSLAKNIQYF. Here the CDR3 DNA reads TGCGCCAGCAGCCAAGATAGGCTAGCGGGAGGGCCGTTGTCCCTAGCCAAAAACATTCAGTACTTC.

This rearrangement joins TRBV10-3 to TRBJ1-2; TRBD1 matches at 10 bases. The CDR3 totals 13 residues. Losses at the gene ends were 6 bases for V and 9 bases for J; bases not matched to a gene: 7. Germline V gives CDR1 ENHRY, CDR2 SYGVKD. The CDR3 bases are TGTGCCATCAGGGTGACAGGGGGCCACAGCTACACCTTC. It is translated as CAIRVTGGHSYTF.

About this clone: Within the sample, other DNA sequences also encode this same CDR3. The rearrangement links TRBV18 to TRBJ1-1; perhaps TRBD1 as D (6 bases). Germline V gene sequence: CDR1 KGHSH, CDR2 LQKENI. The CDR3 is 12 residues long. Between the trimmed V and J ends, which lost 2 bases and 8 bases, there was a span of 9 bases. The CDR3 sequence is CASSPVDREAFF. The CDR3 DNA reads TGTGCCAGCTCACCAGTCGACAGGGAAGCTTTCTTT.

The chain employs TRBV18 and TRBJ1-1; TRBD1 aligns across 7 bases. Trimming took 5 bases from V and 0 from J; bases not matched to a gene: 6. From germline, CDR1 is KGHSH and CDR2 LQKENI. The CDR3 length is 15 residues. This chain's CDR3 is CASSFWTGLNTEAFF. The CDR3 DNA reads as TGTGCCAGCTCATTTTGGACAGGACTGAACACTGAAGCTTTCTTT.

The rearrangement uses TRBV23-1 and TRBJ1-5, with TRBD1 identical over 9 bases. TRBV23-1 is an ORF, with its function uncertain. This CDR3 spans 19 amino acids. The V gene end was trimmed by 4 bases and the J gene end by 9 bases; junction bases not matched to a gene: 22. The CDR3 DNA reads as TGCGCCAGCAGTCGGACACCGGGACAGGGTTGGGTCATCATGCGGCCCCAGCATTTT. Residues: CASSRTPGQGWVIMRPQHF.

This chain connects TRBV5-1 to TRBJ1-4; D is unclear. From germline, CDR1 is SGHRS and CDR2 YFSETQ. The V and J ends lost 4 bases and 7 bases respectively, with 8 bases between them. This CDR3 has 12 amino acids. CDR3 loop: CASSPGGEKLFF. The CDR3, as DNA: TGCGCCAGCAGCCCGGGTGGTGAAAAACTGTTTTTT.

The chain combines TRBV5-1 with TRBJ2-7; 8 bases agree with TRBD2. The germline CDR1 and CDR2 sequences are SGHRS and YFSETQ. The CDR3 has 14 amino acids. With V trimmed by 3 bases and J by 6 bases, 8 bases remained unmatched. The CDR3 DNA is TGCGCCAGCAGCTCCTCGCGGGGGGTTAGCGAGCAGTACTTC. Encoded protein: CASSSSRGVSEQYF. The full variable domain, with the rest looked up from reference TRBV5-1 and TRBJ2-7, is KAGVTQTPRYLIKTRGQQVTLSCSPISGHRSVSWYQQTPGQGLQFLFEYFSETQRNKGNFPGRFSGRQFSNSRSEMNVSTLELGDSALYLCASSSSRGVSEQYFGPGTRLTVT.

The chain recombines TRBV27 with TRBJ2-1; the match to TRBD2 covers 10 bases. This CDR3 region has 14 residues. J was trimmed by 13 bases and V by 3 bases; bases with no gene match: 9. CDR1 and CDR2 from the germline V gene are MNHEY and SMNVEV (reference sequence). The CDR3 here is CASSLSASGRSQFF. The CDR3 DNA follows: TGTGCCAGCAGTTTGTCGGCTAGCGGGAGATCTCAGTTCTTC.

V and J are TRBV28 and TRBJ1-2, with D possibly being TRBD1 (5 bases). The V end lost 5 bases, the J end lost 5 bases, and 6 bases lay between the germline ends. This CDR3 is built from 11 residues. Per germline, CDR1 MDHEN and CDR2 SYDVKM. For the CDR3, the DNA is TGTGCCAGCAGTCCAGGGTATGGCTACACCTTC. Translating it yields CASSPGYGYTF.

Details on this clone: Different DNA sequences within this sample yield the same CDR3. CDR3 sequence: CASSPPGSPDTQYF. The CDR3 coding sequence is TGTGCCAGCTCACCGCCAGGGTCCCCAGATACGCAGTATTTT. The genes are TRBV18 and TRBJ2-3; weak D call: TRBD1 (5 bases). Germline CDR1 and CDR2: KGHSH and LQKENI. CDR3 length: 14 residues. V was clipped by 3 bases and J by 4 bases, with 11 bases between them. Combining the CDR3 with reference TRBV18 and TRBJ2-3 gives the whole variable domain NAGVMQNPRHLVRRRGQEARLRCSPMKGHSHVYWYRQLPEEGLKFMVYLQKENIIDESGMPKERFSAEFPKEGPSILRIQQVVRGDSAAYFCASSPPGSPDTQYFGPGTRLTVL.

This chain uses TRBV18 with TRBJ1-1; perhaps TRBD1 as D (6 bases). V was trimmed by 1 base and J by 4 bases, leaving 7 bases between them. The V gene's germline CDR1 is KGHSH and CDR2 LQKENI. This CDR3 has 13 amino acids. This chain's CDR3 is CASSPQGVTEAFF. As DNA, the CDR3 is TGTGCCAGCTCACCACAGGGGGTCACTGAAGCTTTCTTT.